Sequencing of this T cell receptor (beta chain) was carried out in a study of neurological immune-mediated disorders. Regarding time point: longitudinal time-point 2. TCRdb fed the 5' RACE reads into MiXCR, producing one record per CDR3 protein. The sample comprises 80,000 to 100,000 distinct CDR3 sequences, approximately 6% of which are singletons, and 7.9% rests with the top ten. The receptor's source is an older woman with multiple sclerosis. Sequencing was performed on PBMCs.

The CDR3 DNA sequence: TGTGCCAGCTCACCACAGACAGGTCAAGAGACCCAGTACTTC. Translating gives CASSPQTGQETQYF. The chain couples TRBV18 to TRBJ2-5; possibly TRBD1 for D (6 bases). V was clipped by 1 base and J by 2 bases, with 8 bases between them. The CDR3 contains 14 residues. The germline V gene encodes CDR1 KGHSH and CDR2 LQKENI.